Shown below are 21 T cell receptor beta chains from a single sample sequenced in a study of blood T cell repertoires in COVID-19. Method: immunoSEQ multiplex PCR; TCRdb's copy keeps in-frame clones and lacks some. The table records over 80,000 clones, over 70% of them present only once. Sequenced input: peripheral blood. These receptors were collected from a woman in her forties or fifties with acute or convalescent COVID-19.

This chain connects TRBV6-5 to TRBJ2-2; 9 bases match TRBD1. CDR1 MNHEY and CDR2 SVGAGI come from the germline V gene. V lost 7 bases to trimming and J lost 5 bases; unmatched junction nucleotides: 8. The CDR3 spans 15 residues. CDR3 DNA: TGTGCCAGCAATATAGGACAGGGGAGGACCGGGGAGCTGTTTTTT. Translation gives CASNIGQGRTGELFF.

V gene TRBV2 combines with J gene TRBJ1-1, with TRBD1 matching over 8 bases. Looked up from germline, CDR1 is SNHLY and CDR2 is FYNNEI. V dropped 7 bases and J dropped 4; count of bases not matched to a gene: 11. This CDR3 has 15 amino acids. CDR3 protein: CASNLDQGASTEAFF. In DNA, the CDR3 is TGTGCCAGCAACCTAGATCAGGGGGCGAGCACTGAAGCTTTCTTT.

This clone appeared many times. Other DNA sequences in this sample translate to the same CDR3. The chain is built from TRBV7-2 and TRBJ1-3; D not certain. This CDR3 is built from 12 residues. CDR1 is SGHTA and CDR2 is FQGNSA in the germline V gene. Trimming stripped 6 bases from V and 0 bases from J, with 3 bases between. The CDR3 region has the DNA TGTGCCAGCAGTCTCTCTGGAAACACCATATATTTT. Translating it yields CASSLSGNTIYF.

The CDR3 here is CASSQGGLAGYNEQFF. Here the CDR3 DNA reads TGTGCCAGCAGCCAAGGGGGACTAGCGGGGTACAATGAGCAGTTCTTC. This chain joins TRBV3-1 (or the pseudogene TRBV3-2) and TRBJ2-1; 13 nucleotides line up with TRBD2. Trimming took 1 base from V and 4 from J; bases not matched to a gene: 1. Germline V gene lookup returns CDR1 LGHDT and CDR2 YNNKEL (reference sequence). This CDR3 contains 16 residues.

This sequence joins TRBV6-8 and TRBJ2-1, with a tentative D call TRBD2 (6 bases). With 8 bases removed from V and 5 bases from J, the gap between germline ends came to 22 bases. From germline, CDR1 is MNHGY and CDR2 SAAAGT. The CDR3 contains 16 residues. This CDR3 reads CASFPDRDLRDNEQFF. In DNA form, the CDR3 reads TGTGCCAGCTTCCCCGATAGGGACTTAAGGGACAATGAGCAGTTCTTC.

CDR3: CASSGDLSSGNTIYF. The DNA of the CDR3 is TGTGCCAGCAGTGGGGACTTGAGCTCTGGAAACACCATATATTTT. The rearrangement uses TRBV28 and TRBJ1-3; a weak D match, TRBD1 (5 bases). The V end was cut by 5 bases, the J end by 0 bases, with 11 bases between. The length of the CDR3 is 15 residues. CDR1 MDHEN and CDR2 SYDVKM come from the germline V gene.

This clone was found once. The CDR3 sequence: CASSLSRGVSEQYF. In DNA, the CDR3 is TGTGCCAGCAGTTTAAGCAGGGGTGTTTCCGAGCAGTACTTC. The chain uses TRBV28 and TRBJ2-7, with TRBD1 as a possible D gene (6 bases). This CDR3 is built from 14 residues. V lost 2 bases, J lost 6 bases, and 14 bases lay in between. The V gene's germline CDR1 is MDHEN and CDR2 SYDVKM.

The chain joins TRBV6-1 to TRBJ2-5; TRBD2 agrees at 8 bases. Germline V gene lookup returns CDR1 MNHNS and CDR2 SASEGT. The CDR3 sequence is 16 residues long. The trim removed 3 bases at V and 3 bases at J, leaving 9 bases unmatched. Written as DNA, the CDR3 is TGTGCCAGCAGTGATCTTCCGGGGGGGCTGGAAGAGACCCAGTACTTC. Amino acids: CASSDLPGGLEETQYF.

The chain combines TRBV6-6 with TRBJ1-2; 7 nucleotides match TRBD1. The J segment lost 4 bases and the V segment lost 6 bases, leaving 8 bases of the junction unmatched. Germline CDR1 MNHNY, CDR2 SVGAGI (reference sequence). This CDR3 spans 14 amino acids. CDR3 loop: CASSQPGQPYGYTF. CDR3 DNA sequence: TGTGCCAGCAGCCAACCGGGACAGCCCTATGGCTACACCTTC.

This chain links TRBV28 with TRBJ2-7; D uncertain. Trimming cost V 6 bases and J 1 base, with 16 bases left between them. Germline-derived CDR1 and CDR2 are MDHEN and SYDVKM. The CDR3 totals 15 residues. The DNA for the CDR3 is TGTGCCAGCAGCCCTCCTAGACCGCGATCCTACGAGCAGTACTTC. It is translated as CASSPPRPRSYEQYF.

This sequence joins TRBV6-5 and TRBJ1-5, with D possibly TRBD1 on 5 matching bases. Germline CDR1 and CDR2: MNHEY and SVGAGI. V lost 0 bases to trimming and J lost 5 bases, with 8 bases between them. The CDR3 covers 14 residues. The CDR3 nucleotides read TGTGCCAGCAGTTACTCTGACAGAGATCAGCCCCAGCATTTT. Protein sequence: CASSYSDRDQPQHF.

The V and J genes are TRBV2 and TRBJ1-1; TRBD1 aligns across 7 bases. V lost 8 bases to trimming and J lost 0 bases; unmatched junction nucleotides: 9. The CDR3 consists of 15 residues. Germline CDR1 reads SNHLY; CDR2 reads FYNNEI. The CDR3 DNA reads TGTGCCAGCCTTAACCAACAGGGGATGAACACTGAAGCTTTCTTT. It codes for CASLNQQGMNTEAFF.

This chain connects TRBV7-2 to TRBJ1-6; D unclear. Germline-derived CDR1 and CDR2 are SGHTA and FQGNSA. V shed 3 bases and J shed 7 bases, with 7 bases lying between them. The length of the CDR3 is 13 residues. CDR3 amino acids: CASSFPGNSPLHF. CDR3 sequence (DNA): TGTGCCAGCAGCTTCCCGGGGAATTCACCCCTCCACTTT.

The V and J genes are TRBV5-4 and TRBJ1-1, with TRBD1 matching over 10 bases. The germline gives CDR1 SGHNT, CDR2 YYREEE (reference sequence). V was pared by 2 bases and J by 3 bases, with 10 bases of the junction left unmatched. The CDR3 contains 17 residues. The CDR3 DNA reads as TGTGCCAGCAGCTTAAAACTCTTAGGGACAGGGGACACTGAAGCTTTCTTT. Translating gives CASSLKLLGTGDTEAFF.

This clone appeared a single time. The V call is TRBV2, the J call TRBJ2-5; D is possibly TRBD1 (6 bases). The germline gives CDR1 SNHLY, CDR2 FYNNEI. CDR3 length equals 14 residues. The V and J ends lost 6 bases and 3 bases respectively, with 14 bases between them. The chain's CDR3 is CASRITGMEETQYF. The CDR3 bases are TGTGCCAGCAGAATAACAGGGATGGAAGAGACCCAGTACTTC.

The chain joins TRBV4-3 to TRBJ2-2; D perhaps matches TRBD2 (6 bases). The V end lost 1 base, the J end lost 1 base, and 7 bases lay between the germline ends. CDR1 is LGHNA and CDR2 is YSLEER in the germline V gene. CDR3 length equals 15 residues. Here the CDR3 reads CASSQVGGNTGELFF. DNA of the CDR3: TGCGCCAGCAGCCAAGTCGGGGGGAACACCGGGGAGCTGTTTTTT.

CDR3 bases: TGCAGCGTACTTCAACAGGATAACTATGGCTACACCTTC. Protein product: CSVLQQDNYGYTF. This chain joins TRBV29-1 and TRBJ1-2; weak D call: TRBD1 (5 bases). CDR3 length: 13 amino acids. V dropped 6 bases and J dropped 1 base, with 12 bases sitting between them. Germline V gene sequence: CDR1 SQVTM, CDR2 ANQGSEA.

The CDR3 loop reads CASSLPGYEKLFF. CDR3 in DNA: TGTGCCAGCAGTTTGCCCGGTTACGAAAAACTGTTTTTT. V usage is TRBV12-3 or TRBV12-4 and J usage is TRBJ1-4; no definite D call. This CDR3 comprises 13 residues. Trimming shortened V by 3 bases and J by 8 bases, and 10 bases separated the two germline ends.

J is TRBJ2-7 and V is TRBV9, with 11 nucleotides matching TRBD2. The CDR3 extends over 16 amino acids. Germline V lookup: CDR1 SGDLS, CDR2 YYNGEE. The V and J ends lost 3 bases and 2 bases, in that order; junction bases with no gene match: 7. CDR3 sequence: CASSEGTSGLTYEQYF. In DNA, the CDR3 is TGTGCCAGCAGCGAGGGGACTAGCGGACTCACCTACGAGCAGTACTTC.

The rearrangement joins TRBV6-2 or TRBV6-3 to TRBJ1-1; D perhaps matches TRBD1 (5 bases). V shed 0 bases and J shed 5 bases, with 13 bases lying between them. The CDR3 totals 15 residues. Germline V gene lookup returns CDR1 MNHEY and CDR2 SVGEGT. CDR3 amino acids: CASSYSGGRTTEAFF. CDR3 in DNA: TGTGCCAGCAGTTACTCGGGGGGACGAACGACTGAAGCTTTCTTT.

The V call is TRBV7-9, the J call TRBJ1-6; 8 bases align to TRBD1. Losses at the gene ends were 0 bases for V and 7 bases for J; bases not matched to a gene: 5. The CDR3 covers 16 residues. CDR1 SEHNR and CDR2 FQNEAQ come from the germline V gene (reference sequence). CDR3 protein: CASSLAQGASNSPLHF. In DNA, the CDR3 is TGTGCCAGCAGCTTAGCCCAGGGGGCTAGCAATTCACCCCTCCACTTT.